The 26 T cell receptor beta chains reported below all come from one sample, sequenced in a study of blood T cell repertoires in COVID-19. Clones were read by immunoSEQ multiplex PCR, and TCRdb kept only the in-frame ones, dropping some. Of 100,000 to 150,000 clones listed, roughly 80% are singletons. Sequencing was carried out using peripheral blood. The source of these receptors is a woman between 50 and 59 years old with acute or convalescent COVID-19.

This clone was detected a few times. J is TRBJ2-3 and V is TRBV2; 13 bases align to TRBD2. V shed 3 bases and J 8 bases; nucleotides not matched to a gene: 2. The CDR3 is 14 amino acids. Germline V gene data show CDR1 as SNHLY and CDR2 as FYNNEI. The DNA of the CDR3 is TGTGCCAGCAGTGAGGGACTAGCGGGGACTACGCAGTATTTT. This sequence encodes CASSEGLAGTTQYF.

The rearrangement uses TRBV6-1 and TRBJ1-1; weak D call: TRBD1 (6 bases). This CDR3 has 13 amino acids. The germline CDR1 and CDR2 sequences are MNHNS and SASEGT. Trimming removed 2 bases from V and 8 bases from J, with 12 bases in between. In DNA, the CDR3 is TGTGCCAGCAGTGAATGGGGGGGCAGGGAAGCTTTCTTT. Its protein product is CASSEWGGREAFF.

The chain employs TRBV6-1 and TRBJ2-6; 8 bases fit TRBD1. There are 17 residues in the CDR3. Losses at the gene ends were 2 bases for V and 2 bases for J; bases not matched to a gene: 5. CDR1 is MNHNS and CDR2 is SASEGT in the germline V gene. As DNA, the CDR3 is TGTGCCAGCAGTGAACAGTTACAGGGGGCTGGGGCCAACGTCCTGACTTTC. The encoded protein is CASSEQLQGAGANVLTF.

This chain uses TRBV19 with TRBJ1-3, with D maybe TRBD1 (5 bases). CDR3 length: 17 residues. Germline V lookup: CDR1 LNHDA, CDR2 SQIVND (reference sequence). V lost 7 bases to trimming and J lost 0 bases, with 19 bases between them. CDR3 loop: CASTRGRATSSGNTIYF. The CDR3 DNA is TGTGCCAGTACAAGAGGCAGGGCAACCTCCTCTGGAAACACCATATATTTT.

The V and J genes are TRBV30 and TRBJ2-5, with 7 bases lining up with TRBD1. V dropped 3 bases and J dropped 1; count of bases not matched to a gene: 8. The germline V gene encodes CDR1 GTSNPN and CDR2 SVGIG (reference sequence). The CDR3 has 15 amino acids. In DNA form, the CDR3 reads TGTGCCTGGAGCCCTTGGGACAGCTCCCAAGAGACCCAGTACTTC. Translation gives CAWSPWDSSQETQYF.

The chain carries TRBV4-1 and TRBJ2-7, with 7 bases that match TRBD1. The CDR3 contains 13 residues. V lost 3 bases, J lost 5 bases, and 4 bases stayed unmatched. Looked up from germline, CDR1 is MGHRA and CDR2 is YSYEKL. This CDR3 is CASSHYRGDEQYF. The CDR3, as DNA: TGCGCCAGCAGCCATTACAGGGGCGACGAGCAGTACTTC.

This chain connects TRBV2 to TRBJ1-5, with D possibly being TRBD1 (5 bases). Germline V gene lookup returns CDR1 SNHLY and CDR2 FYNNEI. There are 14 residues in the CDR3. The V and J ends lost 4 bases and 7 bases respectively, with 14 bases between them. The CDR3 bases are TGTGCCAGCAGTGTCCAGGGTTCGGGCCAGCCCCAGCATTTT. Translation: CASSVQGSGQPQHF.

This clone was seen more than once but under ten times. V and J are TRBV24-1 and TRBJ2-1, with D maybe TRBD1 (5 bases). V was pared by 5 bases and J by 7 bases, with 11 bases between. The CDR3 extends over 13 amino acids. Germline lookup yields CDR1 KGHDR and CDR2 SFDVKD. CDR3 in amino acids: CATSVRQQNEQFF. CDR3 nucleotide sequence: TGTGCCACCAGTGTTCGACAGCAAAATGAGCAGTTCTTC.

In its sample, this clone was seen once. The V gene is TRBV30, the J gene TRBJ1-2, with D perhaps TRBD1 (6 bases). This CDR3 spans 13 amino acids. Germline V gene data show CDR1 as GTSNPN and CDR2 as SVGIG (reference sequence). V shed 1 base and J shed 6 bases, with 12 bases lying between them. This CDR3 is CAWSDRTVDGYTF. Written as DNA, the CDR3 is TGTGCCTGGAGTGATCGGACAGTTGATGGCTACACCTTC.

This clone was counted a single time. The chain recombines TRBV10-2 with TRBJ2-1; 8 bases fit TRBD1. The CDR3 consists of 17 residues. V trimming: 0 bases; J trimming: 3 bases; junction bases outside the gene matches: 7. Germline assignment: CDR1 WSHSY and CDR2 SAAADI. CDR3 sequence (DNA): TGCGCCAGCAGTGAGTCGGGCGGGACAGGTCACTACAATGAGCAGTTCTTC. Translation: CASSESGGTGHYNEQFF.

This clone was recorded once. CDR3 protein: CASSLAGARNYNEQFF. The CDR3 nucleotides read TGTGCCAGCAGCTTAGCGGGGGCCCGGAATTACAATGAGCAGTTCTTC. The chain carries TRBV5-4 and TRBJ2-1; 8 bases agree with TRBD2. The CDR3 totals 16 residues. Losses at the gene ends were 2 bases for V and 4 bases for J; bases not matched to a gene: 8. Germline CDR1 and CDR2: SGHNT and YYREEE (reference sequence).

The gene calls are TRBV5-4 and TRBJ1-5; D unclear. Germline CDR1 SGHNT, CDR2 YYREEE (reference sequence). The V end was cut by 3 bases, the J end by 0 bases, with 7 bases between. This CDR3 region has 14 residues. The CDR3 here is CASSWAGSNQPQHF. DNA of the CDR3: TGTGCCAGCAGCTGGGCAGGTAGCAATCAGCCCCAGCATTTT.

The chain links TRBV28 to TRBJ1-2, with TRBD1 as a possible D gene (5 bases). There are 14 residues in the CDR3. The V gene lost 5 bases and the J gene lost 3 bases, with 13 bases spanning the gap. Germline assignment: CDR1 MDHEN and CDR2 SYDVKM. CDR3 coding DNA: TGTGCCAGCAGTCCTCAGGGATACTACTATGGCTACACCTTC. It encodes CASSPQGYYYGYTF.

This chain links TRBV2 with TRBJ1-2, with D unresolved. Trimming removed 4 bases from V and 1 base from J, with 7 bases in between. Per the germline V gene, CDR1 is SNHLY and CDR2 is FYNNEI. The CDR3 length is 13 residues. Here the CDR3 reads CASSVSNNYGYTF. Here the CDR3 DNA reads TGTGCCAGCAGTGTTAGCAATAACTATGGCTACACCTTC.

J is TRBJ1-2 and V is TRBV14; D is unresolved. V shed 4 bases and J shed 4 bases, with 16 bases lying between them. This CDR3 is 15 amino acids long. Germline values: CDR1 SGHDN, CDR2 FVKESK. The DNA for the CDR3 is TGTGCCAGCAGCCGAATCGAATGGGCCGCCTATGGCTACACCTTC. Residues: CASSRIEWAAYGYTF.

The chain couples TRBV7-8 to TRBJ1-3; TRBD1 matches at 11 bases. The CDR3 has 17 residues. The V gene end was trimmed by 1 base and the J gene end by 5 bases; junction bases not matched to a gene: 7. Germline CDR1 and CDR2: SGHVS and FQNEAQ. The CDR3 DNA is TGTGCCAGCAGCTTAGTAGGACAGGGGGCTTTTAGAAACACCATATATTTT. Its translation is CASSLVGQGAFRNTIYF.

The gene calls are TRBV5-1 and TRBJ2-3; 10 positions agree with TRBD2. J was trimmed by 5 bases and V by 2 bases; bases with no gene match: 5. CDR1 is SGHRS and CDR2 is YFSETQ in the germline V gene. The CDR3 contains 15 residues. The CDR3 nucleotides are TGCGCCAGCAGCTTCATAGCGGGGGGAGTAGATACGCAGTATTTT. It specifies CASSFIAGGVDTQYF.

This chain joins TRBV19 and TRBJ2-1; 10 positions match TRBD2. V trimming: 4 bases; J trimming: 7 bases; junction bases outside the gene matches: 7. The CDR3 spans 15 residues. CDR1 is LNHDA, CDR2 SQIVND, per germline (reference sequence). The CDR3 DNA reads as TGTGCCAGTAGTAACGAGCGGGGGGGTTGGAATGAGCAGTTCTTC. As protein: CASSNERGGWNEQFF.

V gene TRBV15 combines with J gene TRBJ1-1; no clear D gene. This CDR3 has 15 amino acids. Germline V lookup: CDR1 LNHNV, CDR2 YYDKDF (reference sequence). The germline V and J ends were trimmed by 0 bases and 3 bases, with 11 bases remaining between them. The CDR3 here is CATSRDRRFDTEAFF. DNA of the CDR3: TGTGCCACCAGCAGAGACCGGAGATTTGACACTGAAGCTTTCTTT.

A few counts support this clone. The chain links TRBV2 to TRBJ1-2; 11 bases line up with TRBD1. Unmatched junction bases numbered 6, after V lost 11 bases and J lost 4 bases. The CDR3 is 13 residues long. Looked up from germline, CDR1 is SNHLY and CDR2 is FYNNEI. CDR3 nucleotide sequence: TGTGCCGAGAGGACAGGGGGCAGCTATGGCTACACCTTC. Translation gives CAERTGGSYGYTF. Looking up the rest from reference TRBV2 and TRBJ1-2 gives the full variable domain: EPEVTQTPSHQVTQMGQEVILRCVPISNHLYFYWYRQILGQKVEFLVSFYNNEISEKSEIFDDQFSVERPDGSNFTLKIRSTKLEDSAMYFCAERTGGSYGYTFGSGTRLTVV.

V usage is TRBV4-1 and J usage is TRBJ1-2; D gene unclear. The CDR3 is made up of 16 amino acids. V was trimmed by 2 bases and J by 4 bases, leaving 17 bases between them. The germline gives CDR1 MGHRA, CDR2 YSYEKL. This chain's CDR3 is CASSQPGPNRGYGYTF. The CDR3 DNA sequence: TGCGCCAGCAGCCAACCTGGGCCCAATCGGGGCTATGGCTACACCTTC.

The chain has TRBV5-6 and TRBJ1-2; 9 bases map to TRBD1. CDR1 and CDR2 (germline): SGHDT, YYEEEE. The V segment lost 4 bases and the J segment 4 bases; nucleotides outside the gene matches: 8. The CDR3 totals 15 residues. In DNA form, the CDR3 reads TGTGCCAGCAGCCTCGGCACAGGGGGCCTCTATGGCTACACCTTC. This encodes CASSLGTGGLYGYTF.

This chain connects TRBV19 to TRBJ2-2; 12 nucleotides align to TRBD2. Per germline, CDR1 LNHDA and CDR2 SQIVND (reference sequence). The CDR3 runs to 18 residues. After removal of 4 bases from V and 5 bases from J, the junction contained 11 bases not matched to a gene. CDR3 in DNA: TGTGCCAGTAGTACCGAACTAGCGGGGGGCGTAGGGACCGGGGAGCTGTTTTTT. Residues: CASSTELAGGVGTGELFF.

The chain couples TRBV18 to TRBJ2-7; 10 nucleotides line up with TRBD1. V lost 5 bases, J lost 2 bases, and 6 bases stayed unmatched. The CDR3 loop spans 15 amino acids. Germline V lookup: CDR1 KGHSH, CDR2 LQKENI. The CDR3 loop reads CASSSAGTGAYEQYF. As DNA, the CDR3 is TGTGCCAGCTCATCTGCCGGGACAGGGGCCTACGAGCAGTACTTC.

The genes are TRBV5-8 and TRBJ1-1, with D unclear. Germline CDR1 SGHTS, CDR2 YDEGEE. V dropped 4 bases and J dropped 7 bases, with 17 bases sitting between them. The CDR3 covers 14 residues. The CDR3 loop is CASSPRRFAIEAFF. CDR3 nucleotides: TGTGCCAGCAGCCCAAGGAGGTTCGCCATTGAAGCTTTCTTT.

This chain connects TRBV7-2 to TRBJ1-5; no definite D call. CDR3 size: 14 residues. V was pared by 1 base and J by 4 bases, with 8 bases between. In germline, CDR1 is SGHTA, CDR2 FQGNSA. Here the CDR3 DNA reads TGTGCCAGCAGCTTAGTAGGCGGGAATCAGCCCCAGCATTTT. Its translation is CASSLVGGNQPQHF.